This T cell receptor (beta chain) was obtained from a study of liver allograft versus peripheral blood T cells. Looking at the study overall: Transplanted livers and recipients' peripheral blood had their T cell receptor repertoires compared.

J lost 5 bases, V lost 5 bases, and 11 bases had no gene match. CDR3 length: 15 residues. Germline CDR1 reads SEHNR; CDR2 reads FQNEAQ (reference sequence). In its sample, this clonotype is medium-sized. TCRdb analysed the reads with MiXCR anew, one entry per CDR3 protein. The sample records around 2,500 distinct CDR3 sequences, less than 20% being singletons. The V call is TRBV7-9, the J call TRBJ2-7; TRBD1 agrees at 8 bases. This clonotype originated in a human patient who had a liver transplant. Some T cells may possibly be graft donor cells. CDR3 coding DNA: TGTGCCAGCAGCCTGCCCCGGACAGGGAGACACGAGCAGTACTTC. It is translated as CASSLPRTGRHEQYF.